What follows are 25 T cell receptor beta chains derived from one specimen sequenced in a study of untreated major depressive disorder. The antigens of these receptors remain unknown. Findings and limits, study-wide: Depressed patients' CD4+ T cells carried increased TRBV05-01 (Vbeta 5.1) usage versus control CD4+ T cells.

TCRdb's copy holds only in-frame clones and misses some; the assay was immunoSEQ multiplex PCR. The sample yields under 25,000 clones, about 92% seen once. The specimen sequenced was CD4+ T cells from PBMCs. The receptors here all came from a middle-aged woman with major depressive disorder.

V gene TRBV27 combines with J gene TRBJ2-7; TRBD2 might be the D (5 bases). Per the germline V gene, CDR1 is MNHEY and CDR2 is SMNVEV (reference sequence). This CDR3 contains 16 residues. V lost 6 bases and J lost 3, with 21 bases in between. The CDR3 here is CASRPQVDSILYEQYF. CDR3 bases: TGTGCCAGCAGGCCCCAGGTGGACTCTATTCTCTACGAGCAGTACTTC.

The chain employs TRBV5-1 and TRBJ1-2, with 7 bases aligning to TRBD1. Germline assignment: CDR1 SGHRS and CDR2 YFSETQ. V gave up 0 bases and J gave up 3 bases; unmatched junction bases: 5. This CDR3 spans 15 amino acids. CDR3 sequence: CASSLVGQLYYGYTF. The CDR3 DNA sequence: TGCGCCAGCAGCTTGGTGGGACAGTTATACTATGGCTACACCTTC.

J is TRBJ2-3 and V is TRBV7-3, with D unresolved. Germline V gives CDR1 SGHTA, CDR2 FQGTGA. This CDR3 has 13 residues. V shed 2 bases and J shed 4 bases, with 7 bases lying between them. The CDR3 here is CASSLYRSDTQYF. In nucleotides, the CDR3 is TGTGCCAGCAGCTTATATCGATCAGATACGCAGTATTTT.

This clone has just a few counts. The V and J genes are TRBV30 and TRBJ1-1; D might be TRBD1 (6 bases). The CDR3 is 14 residues long. Germline lookup yields CDR1 GTSNPN and CDR2 SVGIG (reference sequence). With 0 bases removed from V and 8 bases from J, the gap between germline ends came to 16 bases. DNA for the CDR3: TGTGCCTGGAGTGTACAAGGGGGGTCTGGCGAAGCTTTCTTT. Its translation: CAWSVQGGSGEAFF. Based on the CDR3 plus reference TRBV30 and TRBJ1-1, the full variable domain is SQTIHQWPATLVQPVGSPLSLECTVEGTSNPNLYWYRQAAGRGLQLLFYSVGIGQISSEVPQNLSASRPQDRQFILSSKKLLLSDSGFYLCAWSVQGGSGEAFFGQGTRLTVV.

In its sample, this clone was seen a few times. The chain carries TRBV4-1 and TRBJ2-3; D might be TRBD2 (6 bases). V lost 6 bases and J 3 bases, leaving 19 bases between the germline ends. The germline V gene encodes CDR1 MGHRA and CDR2 YSYEKL. The CDR3 has 16 amino acids. CDR3 sequence: CASRTVGGVSTDTQYF. The DNA of the CDR3 is TGCGCCAGCAGGACCGTCGGGGGTGTAAGTACAGATACGCAGTATTTT.

The J gene is TRBJ2-2, the V gene TRBV7-3, with 8 bases aligning to TRBD1. The CDR3 sequence is 14 residues long. J gave up 4 bases and V 5 bases, and 3 bases lay outside the gene matches. The germline gives CDR1 SGHTA, CDR2 FQGTGA. CDR3 sequence (DNA): TGTGCCAGCAGCCAGGGGGCGGGCACCGGGGAGCTGTTTTTT. This gives the protein CASSQGAGTGELFF.

The V and J genes are TRBV29-1 and TRBJ1-5, with no clear D. The CDR3 contains 13 residues. Germline V gene data show CDR1 as SQVTM and CDR2 as ANQGSEA. V dropped 5 bases and J dropped 0 bases, with 8 bases sitting between them. The CDR3 sequence: CSVRRDSNQPQHF. The CDR3 DNA follows: TGCAGCGTTAGAAGGGATAGCAATCAGCCCCAGCATTTT.

The count of this clone is one. The rearrangement links TRBV5-4 to TRBJ2-1; no definite D call. The CDR3 spans 12 residues. Germline V gene sequence: CDR1 SGHNT, CDR2 YYREEE (reference sequence). V lost 5 bases and J 4 bases, leaving 7 bases between the germline ends. In DNA, the CDR3 is TGTGCCAGCAGTTCTACGTACAATGAGCAGTTCTTC. This codes for CASSSTYNEQFF.

V usage is TRBV6-5 and J usage is TRBJ1-1, with D hard to call. CDR1 and CDR2 (germline): MNHEY, SVGAGI. The CDR3 runs 12 residues. V was shortened by 6 bases and J by 0 bases, with 5 bases between the two germline ends. The DNA for the CDR3 is TGTGCCAGCAGCACACTGAACACTGAAGCTTTCTTT. This encodes CASSTLNTEAFF.

The sample holds a few counts of this clone. CDR3 loop: CASSEDVRSYEQYF. DNA of the CDR3: TGTGCCAGCAGTGAAGACGTGAGATCCTACGAGCAGTACTTC. The V call is TRBV6-1, the J call TRBJ2-7; D call uncertain. This CDR3 spans 14 amino acids. Germline V lookup: CDR1 MNHNS, CDR2 SASEGT. Trimming took off 1 base at V and 1 base at J, with 8 bases between the two ends.

J is TRBJ2-4 and V is TRBV6-5; 7 bases align to TRBD2. CDR3 size: 15 residues. The germline V gene has CDR1 MNHEY and CDR2 SVGAGI. V shed 3 bases and J 7 bases; nucleotides not matched to a gene: 9. The CDR3, as DNA: TGTGCCAGCAGTTATCAGAAAGGGAGGGCGAACATTCAGTACTTC. Its translation: CASSYQKGRANIQYF.

V and J are TRBV28 and TRBJ1-1; 7 bases line up with TRBD1. V trimming: 5 bases; J trimming: 4 bases; junction bases outside the gene matches: 10. CDR1 is MDHEN and CDR2 is SYDVKM in the germline V gene. CDR3 length equals 15 residues. The CDR3 sequence is CASSRLTGRTTEAFF. CDR3 DNA: TGTGCCAGCAGTCGGCTGACAGGGAGGACCACTGAAGCTTTCTTT.

The chain links TRBV11-3 to TRBJ2-2; 10 bases fit TRBD2. The V gene end was trimmed by 7 bases and the J gene end by 2 bases; junction bases not matched to a gene: 4. This CDR3 is 15 amino acids long. The germline gives CDR1 SGHNT, CDR2 YENEEA. DNA for the CDR3: TGTGCCAGCACCACTAGCGGGGTAAACACCGGGGAGCTGTTTTTT. It translates to CASTTSGVNTGELFF.

This chain links TRBV18 with TRBJ2-6, with no clear D. This CDR3 spans 17 amino acids. Germline V CDR1 and CDR2: KGHSH, LQKENI. V was shortened by 2 bases and J by 2 bases, with 13 bases between the two germline ends. The CDR3 bases are TGTGCCAGCTCACCAAGCCAGGTGGGAACTGGGGCCAACGTCCTGACTTTC. It yields the protein CASSPSQVGTGANVLTF.

The chain couples TRBV19 to TRBJ1-2, with unresolved D. CDR1 and CDR2 from the germline V gene are LNHDA and SQIVND (reference sequence). Between the trimmed V and J ends, which lost 5 bases and 5 bases, there was a span of 15 bases. The CDR3 runs 14 residues. The CDR3 coding sequence is TGTGCCAGTAGTGGATGGGCGGGCCTGTATGGCTACACCTTC. This gives the protein CASSGWAGLYGYTF.

V is TRBV7-2 and J is TRBJ2-3, with 9 bases matching TRBD2. V shed 4 bases, J shed 3 bases, and the junction held 11 bases outside the gene matches. CDR3 length: 17 residues. Germline V gene lookup returns CDR1 SGHTA and CDR2 FQGNSA. CDR3 residues: CASSSPAGGQRTDTQYF. CDR3 coding DNA: TGTGCCAGCAGCTCCCCGGCGGGGGGGCAAAGAACAGATACGCAGTATTTT.

CDR3 DNA: TGTGCCAGCAGCGTAGCGGGCGGCCGCTACGAGCAGTACTTC. It is translated as CASSVAGGRYEQYF. The V and J genes are TRBV9 and TRBJ2-7, with D unclear. Germline loops: CDR1 SGDLS, CDR2 YYNGEE. Trimming removed 0 bases at V and 3 bases at J, with 10 bases between. The CDR3 has 14 residues.

The chain couples TRBV27 to TRBJ1-3; D ambiguous. Germline-derived CDR1 and CDR2 are MNHEY and SMNVEV (reference sequence). Trimming shortened V by 4 bases and J by 0 bases, and 16 bases separated the two germline ends. This CDR3 region has 17 residues. In nucleotides, the CDR3 is TGTGCCAGCAGTTCCAAAGGGTTTGGCGGCTCTGGAAACACCATATATTTT. Translated: CASSSKGFGGSGNTIYF.

The chain joins TRBV29-1 to TRBJ2-5, with no clear D. This CDR3 has 13 amino acids. Trimming removed 4 bases at V and 2 bases at J, with 11 bases between. Germline CDR1 is SQVTM and CDR2 is ANQGSEA. The CDR3 DNA is TGCAGCGTTGGGCGAACCCTACAAGAGACCCAGTACTTC. Protein: CSVGRTLQETQYF.

The chain employs TRBV2 and TRBJ2-3, with TRBD1 identical over 9 bases. V was clipped by 2 bases and J by 4 bases; unmatched bases: 4. The CDR3 sequence is 15 residues long. Germline CDR1 reads SNHLY; CDR2 reads FYNNEI. The chain's CDR3 is CASSETGQGADTQYF. The CDR3 bases are TGTGCCAGCAGTGAAACGGGACAGGGCGCAGATACGCAGTATTTT.

V usage is TRBV5-3 and J usage is TRBJ1-5; D remains ambiguous. TRBV5-3 is an ORF for which the function is uncertain. The CDR3 totals 14 residues. V was clipped by 4 bases and J by 1 base, with 9 bases between them. CDR3 amino acids: CARSREPSNQPQHF. The CDR3 DNA is TGTGCCAGAAGCCGGGAACCCAGCAATCAGCCCCAGCATTTT.

This chain links TRBV19 with TRBJ1-2; D is unclear. Germline CDR1 is LNHDA and CDR2 is SQIVND (reference sequence). V gave up 5 bases and J gave up 4 bases, with 11 bases separating them. The CDR3 extends over 13 amino acids. The CDR3 spells CASSQRERYGYTF. CDR3 in DNA: TGTGCCAGTAGTCAGCGGGAACGCTATGGCTACACCTTC.

This clone was counted a single time. The chain couples TRBV5-1 to TRBJ2-5; the match to TRBD2 covers 7 bases. From germline, CDR1 is SGHRS and CDR2 YFSETQ. The CDR3 has 15 residues. V gave up 4 bases and J gave up 3 bases; unmatched junction bases: 9. The CDR3 sequence is CASSLVPSGKETQYF. The DNA of the CDR3 is TGCGCCAGCAGCCTCGTGCCTAGCGGAAAAGAGACCCAGTACTTC.

This clone was observed a single time. The chain links TRBV5-1 to TRBJ1-1; D not resolved. Per germline, CDR1 SGHRS and CDR2 YFSETQ. The CDR3 contains 14 residues. V lost 2 bases, J lost 0 bases, and 8 bases lay in between. CDR3 residues: CASSFSTLNTEAFF. The DNA for the CDR3 is TGCGCCAGCAGCTTTTCGACTCTGAACACTGAAGCTTTCTTT.

This clone is a singleton in its sample. The chain recombines TRBV20-1 with TRBJ2-1; no clear D gene. Trimming left V 0 bases short and J 10 bases short, with 7 bases between. CDR1 DFQATT and CDR2 SNEGSKA come from the germline V gene (reference sequence). The CDR3 spans 11 residues. The CDR3 coding sequence is TGCAGTGCTAGAGAAAACCTGGAGCAGTTCTTC. Amino acid sequence: CSARENLEQFF.